The next 27 T cell receptor beta chains were all read from a single sample in a study of blood T cell repertoires in COVID-19. Assay used: immunoSEQ multiplex PCR; TCRdb lists only in-frame clones, some missing. The sample includes about 270,000 clones, about 87% of them seen just once. Sequences were obtained from PBMCs or T cells enriched from blood (not recorded which). Receptors were obtained from a woman between 45 and 65 years old who had recovered from COVID-19.

This chain uses TRBV11-2 with TRBJ1-3; no clear D gene. This CDR3 has 17 amino acids. Trimming removed 2 bases at V and 0 bases at J, with 14 bases between. The germline CDR1 and CDR2 sequences are SGHAT and FQNNGV. The CDR3 nucleotides are TGTGCCAGCAGCTTACTAGCGGCCAGCCTCTCTGGAAACACCATATATTTT. Its translation is CASSLLAASLSGNTIYF.

J is TRBJ2-1 and V is TRBV7-2; 10 nucleotides line up with TRBD1. The CDR3 runs 18 residues. Per the germline V gene, CDR1 is SGHTA and CDR2 is FQGNSA. V lost 5 bases to trimming and J lost 5 bases; unmatched junction nucleotides: 15. In nucleotides, the CDR3 is TGTGCCAGCAGCGCCAGGGGCCCCGGGACAGGGGTTAACAATGAGCAGTTCTTC. This gives the protein CASSARGPGTGVNNEQFF.

The V and J genes are TRBV11-3 and TRBJ2-2, with a weak D call TRBD2 (5 bases). Per germline, CDR1 SGHNT and CDR2 YENEEA. This CDR3 contains 13 residues. The V and J ends lost 4 bases and 7 bases respectively, with 10 bases between them. The CDR3 coding sequence is TGTGCCAGCAGCTCCCGTGAGGGCGGGGAGCTGTTTTTT. Translation gives CASSSREGGELFF.

The rearrangement links TRBV7-9 to TRBJ2-1; 10 nucleotides match TRBD2. V was clipped by 3 bases and J by 9 bases; unmatched bases: 8. The CDR3 consists of 15 residues. Per germline, CDR1 SEHNR and CDR2 FQNEAQ (reference sequence). The CDR3 reads CASSLALAGTGEQFF. The CDR3 DNA reads as TGTGCCAGCAGCTTGGCACTAGCGGGAACGGGTGAGCAGTTCTTC.

This sequence joins TRBV11-2 and TRBJ2-1; TRBD1 is a possible D gene (6 bases). The CDR3 spans 13 residues. The V end lost 6 bases, the J end lost 7 bases, and 13 bases lay between the germline ends. The germline CDR1 and CDR2 sequences are SGHAT and FQNNGV. The CDR3 DNA is TGTGCCAGCAGTACTGACAGGCCTAATGAGCAGTTCTTC. This encodes CASSTDRPNEQFF.

V and J are TRBV7-9 and TRBJ2-3; D uncertain. Trimming took off 5 bases at V and 1 base at J, with 10 bases between the two ends. The CDR3 has 14 amino acids. The germline V gene encodes CDR1 SEHNR and CDR2 FQNEAQ (reference sequence). CDR3 in amino acids: CASSDVQGTDTQYF. In DNA form, the CDR3 reads TGTGCCAGCAGCGATGTCCAGGGCACAGATACGCAGTATTTT.

The chain combines TRBV28 with TRBJ2-7; TRBD2 matches at 15 bases. The CDR3 extends over 18 amino acids. J lost 0 bases, V lost 6 bases, and 9 bases had no gene match. Germline V gene lookup returns CDR1 MDHEN and CDR2 SYDVKM. The CDR3 sequence is CASRGSGLAGGRSYEQYF. CDR3 coding DNA: TGTGCCAGCAGAGGGTCGGGACTAGCGGGAGGCCGCTCCTACGAGCAGTACTTC.

As DNA, the CDR3 is TGTGCCAGCAGTTACTCGTTAAGGGGTGGCACTGAAGCTTTCTTT. As protein: CASSYSLRGGTEAFF. This chain uses TRBV6-5 with TRBJ1-1; D perhaps matches TRBD1 (5 bases). The CDR3 covers 15 residues. The ends were cut back, 0 bases at V and 4 bases at J, with 12 bases in the middle. Germline loops: CDR1 MNHEY, CDR2 SVGAGI.

The CDR3 bases are TGTGCCAGCATGAATAGCGGGAGGGGAACCCACGAGCAGTACTTC. It specifies CASMNSGRGTHEQYF. This sequence joins TRBV4-2 and TRBJ2-7; 11 positions agree with TRBD2. The V gene's germline CDR1 is LGHNA and CDR2 YNFKEQ. CDR3 length: 15 amino acids. The J segment lost 5 bases and the V segment lost 7 bases, leaving 10 bases of the junction unmatched.

In regard to this clone: An end of the junction does not agree with germline; a read error may underlie this. This rearrangement joins TRBV10-3 to TRBJ1-1, with 10 bases aligning to TRBD1. Germline CDR1 and CDR2: ENHRY and SYGVKD. The CDR3 is made up of 17 amino acids. CDR3 in DNA: TGTGCCATCACTGAGCCCAGAGGGGGACAGGGGAGGGGTGAAGCTTTCTTT. Its protein product is CAITEPRGGQGRGEAFF.

The chain links TRBV24-1 to TRBJ2-3, with D perhaps matching TRBD2 (6 bases). Germline values: CDR1 KGHDR, CDR2 SFDVKD. V dropped 11 bases and J dropped 5 bases, with 16 bases sitting between them. CDR3 length: 13 amino acids. Written as DNA, the CDR3 is TGTGCCAGCCAGCTCGGGAGTGGAGATACGCAGTATTTT. Encoded protein: CASQLGSGDTQYF.

The chain uses TRBV5-6 and TRBJ1-2, with D possibly being TRBD1 (6 bases). Per germline, CDR1 SGHDT and CDR2 YYEEEE. The CDR3 length is 13 residues. The V end lost 5 bases, the J end lost 5 bases, and 13 bases lay between the germline ends. The DNA of the CDR3 is TGTGCCAGCAGAGTGACAGGCTCTTATGGCTACACCTTC. Its translation is CASRVTGSYGYTF.

This rearrangement joins TRBV11-2 to TRBJ2-1; TRBD2 agrees at 11 bases. The V and J ends lost 3 bases and 8 bases, in that order; junction bases with no gene match: 6. The CDR3 runs to 15 residues. CDR1 SGHAT and CDR2 FQNNGV come from the germline V gene. CDR3 loop: CASSLVTSGSDEQFF. Written as DNA, the CDR3 is TGTGCCAGCAGCTTGGTAACTAGCGGGAGTGATGAGCAGTTCTTC.

The V and J genes are TRBV27 and TRBJ1-5; 11 bases are a match to TRBD1. The junction had 9 bases not matched to a gene; V was cut back by 5 bases and J by 0 bases. In germline, CDR1 is MNHEY, CDR2 SMNVEV (reference sequence). This CDR3 spans 18 amino acids. The CDR3 protein is CASSPRTGGRNSNQPQHF. CDR3 bases: TGTGCCAGCAGTCCCAGGACAGGGGGCCGAAATAGCAATCAGCCCCAGCATTTT.

This chain joins TRBV2 and TRBJ1-3, with 10 bases that match TRBD1. This CDR3 is 16 amino acids long. Looked up from germline, CDR1 is SNHLY and CDR2 is FYNNEI. The V and J ends lost 4 bases and 0 bases, in that order; junction bases with no gene match: 3. This CDR3 is CASSVGTGVSGNTIYF. The CDR3 bases are TGTGCCAGCAGTGTTGGGACAGGGGTCTCTGGAAACACCATATATTTT.

CDR3 nucleotide sequence: TGTGCCAGCAGTCCGCTACCTTCTAGCGGGAGGGCCGGGGGGGAGCTGTTTTTT. Its translation: CASSPLPSSGRAGGELFF. The chain uses TRBV27 and TRBJ2-2; 12 positions match TRBD2. Germline trimming cut 5 bases from V and 8 bases from J; bases unmatched to any gene: 15. Germline V lookup: CDR1 MNHEY, CDR2 SMNVEV (reference sequence). This CDR3 has 18 amino acids.

The chain is built from TRBV18 and TRBJ1-4, with 10 bases that match TRBD1. CDR1 KGHSH and CDR2 LQKENI come from the germline V gene. Trimming at V came to 3 bases and at J to 2 bases, leaving 0 bases not matched to a gene. The CDR3 is 15 residues long. DNA for the CDR3: TGTGCCAGCTCACCGGACAGGGGGACTAATGAAAAACTGTTTTTT. Translating it yields CASSPDRGTNEKLFF.

The rearrangement links TRBV7-3 to TRBJ2-1, with D possibly matching TRBD2 (5 bases). V was shortened by 2 bases and J by 7 bases, with 12 bases between the two germline ends. Germline CDR1 and CDR2: SGHTA and FQGTGA. The CDR3 is 14 amino acids. The CDR3 is CASSLLGSPNEQFF. The DNA of the CDR3 is TGTGCCAGCAGCTTATTGGGGAGTCCGAATGAGCAGTTCTTC. Complete variable domain (other parts from reference TRBV7-3 and TRBJ2-1): GAGVSQTPSNKVTEKGKYVELRCDPISGHTALYWYRQSLGQGPEFLIYFQGTGAADDSGLPNDRFFAVRPEGSVSTLKIQRTERGDSAVYLCASSLLGSPNEQFFGPGTRLTVL.

This clone was detected only once. The rearrangement joins TRBV29-1 to TRBJ1-3; no firm D call. The CDR3 extends over 13 amino acids. CDR1 SQVTM and CDR2 ANQGSEA come from the germline V gene. V lost 4 bases, J lost 4 bases, and 11 bases lay in between. In DNA form, the CDR3 reads TGCAGCGTTGCCGGCGGATTGGGAAACACCATATATTTT. This sequence encodes CSVAGGLGNTIYF.

The chain joins TRBV5-4 to TRBJ2-5, with 14 bases lining up with TRBD2. The germline V gene has CDR1 SGHNT and CDR2 YYREEE (reference sequence). The trim removed 3 bases at V and 5 bases at J, leaving 6 bases unmatched. The CDR3 has 16 residues. The CDR3 region is CASSSGTSGSLETQYF. The CDR3 DNA reads TGTGCCAGCAGCTCCGGGACTAGCGGGAGTTTGGAGACCCAGTACTTC.

The chain recombines TRBV7-3 with TRBJ2-7, with TRBD2 matching over 7 bases. The germline V gene has CDR1 SGHTA and CDR2 FQGTGA. The J segment lost 0 bases and the V segment lost 1 base, leaving 6 bases of the junction unmatched. The CDR3 length is 16 residues. DNA of the CDR3: TGTGCCAGCAGCTTAAGTCGGGCTAGCGGCTCCTACGAGCAGTACTTC. Translated, it gives CASSLSRASGSYEQYF.

This CDR3 is CASNTVENQPQHF. The CDR3 region has the DNA TGTGCCAGCAACACAGTCGAGAATCAGCCCCAGCATTTT. The V gene is TRBV2, the J gene TRBJ1-5, with D hard to call. The CDR3 contains 13 residues. V gave up 7 bases and J gave up 4 bases, with 11 bases separating them. Germline V gene data show CDR1 as SNHLY and CDR2 as FYNNEI.

This sequence joins TRBV5-8 and TRBJ1-1, with D perhaps TRBD1 (6 bases). The CDR3 runs 16 residues. The V gene's germline CDR1 is SGHTS and CDR2 YDEGEE. The V gene lost 0 bases and the J gene lost 1 base, with 13 bases spanning the gap. The CDR3 region has the DNA TGTGCCAGCAGCTTGGTCAAGGGACACCCGAACACTGAAGCTTTCTTT. This codes for CASSLVKGHPNTEAFF.

V is TRBV12-5 and J is TRBJ2-1; TRBD2 matches at 13 bases. The V gene's germline CDR1 is LGHNT and CDR2 FRNRAP. The V and J ends lost 5 bases and 3 bases, in that order; junction bases with no gene match: 4. There are 16 residues in the CDR3. The CDR3 reads CASGSGTSGVYNEQFF. The CDR3 region has the DNA TGTGCTAGTGGTAGCGGGACTAGCGGGGTCTACAATGAGCAGTTCTTC.

The rearrangement uses TRBV5-6 and TRBJ2-2; D is possibly TRBD1 (5 bases). Trimming took 5 bases from V and 3 from J, leaving 11 bases between them. In germline, CDR1 is SGHDT, CDR2 YYEEEE. The CDR3 length is 14 residues. DNA of the CDR3: TGTGCCAGCAGAAGGGGCGAGTACACCGGGGAGCTGTTTTTT. The encoded protein is CASRRGEYTGELFF.

V gene TRBV6-1 combines with J gene TRBJ2-1; TRBD1 aligns across 7 bases. The junction had 1 base not matched to a gene; V was cut back by 3 bases and J by 5 bases. The CDR3 runs 13 residues. Germline V gives CDR1 MNHNS, CDR2 SASEGT. The CDR3 DNA follows: TGTGCCAGCAGTGACGACAGGGACAATGAGCAGTTCTTC. Protein: CASSDDRDNEQFF.

The CDR3 sequence: CASRSGQEYQPQHF. The CDR3 bases are TGTGCCAGCAGGTCGGGACAGGAGTATCAGCCCCAGCATTTT. The chain carries TRBV28 and TRBJ1-5; 8 nucleotides match TRBD1. This CDR3 has 14 amino acids. The germline V gene encodes CDR1 MDHEN and CDR2 SYDVKM. With 6 bases clipped from V and 5 bases from J, the junction kept 6 bases outside the gene matches.